This T cell receptor (beta chain) was sequenced during a study of cytomegalovirus exposure and HLA in healthy donors. With regard to this clone: Its cognate antigen is unknown.

The CDR3 has 14 amino acids. The V gene lost 1 base and the J gene lost 3 bases, with 8 bases spanning the gap. CDR1 is SGHTA and CDR2 is FQGTGA in the germline V gene. In the PCR, 60 Vbeta and 13 Jbeta primers were used. This table comes from immunoSEQ multiplex PCR, and its TCRdb copy is limited to in-frame clones, with some not included. Of over 150,000 clones detected, approximately 85% appear once; the ten largest clones hold roughly 10%. Everyone who donated was a healthy bone marrow donor. General study points: Most sequenced TCRs were rare (though some public TCRs occurred in many donors). Later analysis reportedly placed an Asian-associated ancestry cluster below the roughly 690-donor mean in N-insertions.

V is TRBV7-3 and J is TRBJ2-3; D not certain. Sample: PBMCs. This TCR derives from a man in his forties or fifties in good health and CMV-seropositive. CDR3 protein: CASSLNRVTDTQYF. The DNA for the CDR3 is TGTGCCAGCAGCTTAAACAGAGTAACAGATACGCAGTATTTT.